This TCR beta chain originates from a study of CXCR3-negative and CXCR3-positive naive CD8 T cells. Study overall: Total TRB output reached some 140 million reads, about 1.5 +/- 0.3 million per library. Broader study findings: Naive cells that were CXCR3-positive had more hydrophobic TRB CDR3s (compared with CXCR3-negative naive cells). Comparison of naive CXCR3-negative and CXCR3-positive cells revealed similar TRBV-TRBJ usage, while memory cells differed. Each naive subset displayed comparably high diversity, whereas memory CD8+ cells displayed much lower diversity.

The CDR3 covers 19 residues. Per germline, CDR1 LGHNA and CDR2 YSLEER. The authors made the TRB cDNA libraries by 5' RACE using UMI labels. TCRdb re-analyzed the 5' RACE reads; it lists each CDR3 protein once, without DNA. This sample lists about 120,000 distinct CDR3 sequences; its ten largest clones have approximately 0.36%. Turning to this clonotype: No antigen is known for it.

Naive CD8+ T cells carried a CD45RO-CCR7+CD27+CD95- phenotype. The chain uses TRBV4-3 and TRBJ2-1; TCRdb picks TRBD2, but there is no DNA to check that call. The material sequenced was naive CXCR3+ CD8+ T cells from blood. The subset here: CD45RO-CCR7+CD27+CD95- naive CD8+ T cells expressing CXCR3 (TNR3+). The receptor was isolated from a human donor in good health. Some clones in this sample may be carry-over from other donors' samples. CDR3 protein: CASSQTPDPSGGAFVEQFF.